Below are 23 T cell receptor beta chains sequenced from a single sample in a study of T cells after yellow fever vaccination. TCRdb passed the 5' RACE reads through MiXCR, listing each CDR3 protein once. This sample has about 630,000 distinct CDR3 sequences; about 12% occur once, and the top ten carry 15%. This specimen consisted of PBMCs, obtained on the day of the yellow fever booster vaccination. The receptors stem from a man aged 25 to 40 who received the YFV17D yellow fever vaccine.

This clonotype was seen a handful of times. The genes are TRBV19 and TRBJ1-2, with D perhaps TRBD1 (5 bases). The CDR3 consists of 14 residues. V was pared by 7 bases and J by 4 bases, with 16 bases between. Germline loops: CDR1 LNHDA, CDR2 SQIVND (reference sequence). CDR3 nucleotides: TGTGCCAGTACCCTTTCGACAGACTTCTATGGCTACACCTTC. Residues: CASTLSTDFYGYTF.

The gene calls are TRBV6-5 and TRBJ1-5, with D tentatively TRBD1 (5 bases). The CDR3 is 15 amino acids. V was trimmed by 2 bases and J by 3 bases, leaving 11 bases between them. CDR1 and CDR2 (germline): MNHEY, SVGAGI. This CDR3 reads CASSYGQGTNQPQHF. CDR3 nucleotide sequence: TGTGCCAGCAGTTACGGTCAGGGCACCAATCAGCCCCAGCATTTT.

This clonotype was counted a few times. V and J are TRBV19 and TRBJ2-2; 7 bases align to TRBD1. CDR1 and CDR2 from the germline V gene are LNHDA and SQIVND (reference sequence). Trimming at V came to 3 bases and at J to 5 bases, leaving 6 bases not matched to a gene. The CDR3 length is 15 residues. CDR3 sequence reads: CASSIYRGETGELFF. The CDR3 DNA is TGTGCCAGTAGTATTTACAGGGGTGAGACCGGGGAGCTGTTTTTT. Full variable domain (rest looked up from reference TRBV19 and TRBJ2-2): DGGITQSPKYLFRKEGQNVTLSCEQNLNHDAMYWYRQDPGQGLRLIYYSQIVNDFQKGDIAEGYSVSREKKESFPLTVTSAQKNPTAFYLCASSIYRGETGELFFGEGSRLTVL.

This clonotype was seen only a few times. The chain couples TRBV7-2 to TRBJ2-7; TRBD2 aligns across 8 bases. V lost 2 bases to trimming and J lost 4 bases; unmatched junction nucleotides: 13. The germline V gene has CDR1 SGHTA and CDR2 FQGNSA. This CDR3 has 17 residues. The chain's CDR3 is CASSLNGGVAGLYEQYF. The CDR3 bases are TGTGCCAGCAGCTTAAACGGAGGGGTAGCGGGGTTATACGAGCAGTACTTC.

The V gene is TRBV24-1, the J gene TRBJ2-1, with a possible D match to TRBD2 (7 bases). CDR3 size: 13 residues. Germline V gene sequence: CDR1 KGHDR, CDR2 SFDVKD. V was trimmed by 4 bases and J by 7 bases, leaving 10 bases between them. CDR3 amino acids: CATSDGGLNEQFF. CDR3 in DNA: TGTGCCACCAGTGACGGGGGGCTTAATGAGCAGTTCTTC.

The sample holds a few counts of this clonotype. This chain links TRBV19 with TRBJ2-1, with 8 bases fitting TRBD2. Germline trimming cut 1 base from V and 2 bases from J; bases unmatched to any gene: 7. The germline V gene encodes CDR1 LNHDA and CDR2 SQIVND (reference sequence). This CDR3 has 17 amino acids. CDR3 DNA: TGTGCCAGTAGTATAGCCGGACTAGCTGGCCCCTACAATGAGCAGTTCTTC. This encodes CASSIAGLAGPYNEQFF.

In DNA form, the CDR3 reads TGCGCCAGCAGCTTGTTTGGGGGGAGCTCCTACGAGCAGTACTTC. This translates into CASSLFGGSSYEQYF. The chain employs TRBV5-1 and TRBJ2-7; TRBD2 might be the D (6 bases). Per germline, CDR1 SGHRS and CDR2 YFSETQ. V was pared by 1 base and J by 0 bases, with 11 bases between. The CDR3 has 15 amino acids.

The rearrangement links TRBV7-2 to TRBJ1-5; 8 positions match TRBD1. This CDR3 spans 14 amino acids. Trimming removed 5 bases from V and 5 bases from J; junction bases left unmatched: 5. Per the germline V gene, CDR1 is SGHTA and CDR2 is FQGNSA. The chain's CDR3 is CASSTTGVDQPQHF. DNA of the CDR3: TGTGCCAGCAGCACGACAGGGGTCGATCAGCCCCAGCATTTT.

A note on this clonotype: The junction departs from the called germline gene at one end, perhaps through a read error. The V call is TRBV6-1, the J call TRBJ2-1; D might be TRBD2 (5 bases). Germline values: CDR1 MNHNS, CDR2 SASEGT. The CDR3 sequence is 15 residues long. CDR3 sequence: CASSERGFSYNAQFF. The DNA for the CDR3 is TGTGCCAGCAGTGAACGCGGGTTCTCCTACAATGCGCAGTTCTTC.

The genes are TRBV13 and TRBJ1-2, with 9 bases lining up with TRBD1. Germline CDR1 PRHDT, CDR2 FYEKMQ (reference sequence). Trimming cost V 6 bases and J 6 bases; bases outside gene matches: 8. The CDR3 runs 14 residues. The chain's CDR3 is CASSYTGGSHGYTF. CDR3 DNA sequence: TGTGCCAGCAGTTATACAGGGGGCAGTCATGGCTACACCTTC.

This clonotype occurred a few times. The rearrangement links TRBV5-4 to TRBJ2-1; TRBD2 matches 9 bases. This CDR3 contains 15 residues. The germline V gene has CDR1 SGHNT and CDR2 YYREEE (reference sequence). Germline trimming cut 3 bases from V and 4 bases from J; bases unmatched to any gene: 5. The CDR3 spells CASSSASGVYNEQFF. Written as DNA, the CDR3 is TGTGCCAGCAGCTCGGCTAGCGGGGTGTACAATGAGCAGTTCTTC.

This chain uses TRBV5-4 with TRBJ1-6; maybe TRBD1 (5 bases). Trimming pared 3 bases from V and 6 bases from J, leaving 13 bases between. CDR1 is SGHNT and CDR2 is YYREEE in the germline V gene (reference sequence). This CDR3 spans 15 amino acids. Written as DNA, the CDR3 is TGTGCCAGCAGCTGGGGGGACCAACCTAATTCACCCCTCCACTTT. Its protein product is CASSWGDQPNSPLHF.

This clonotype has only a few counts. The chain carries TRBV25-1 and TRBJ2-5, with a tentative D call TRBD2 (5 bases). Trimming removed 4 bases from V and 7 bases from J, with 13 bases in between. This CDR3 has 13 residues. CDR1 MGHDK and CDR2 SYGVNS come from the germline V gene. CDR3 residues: CASSALVSGTQYF. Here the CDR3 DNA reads TGTGCCAGCAGTGCACTAGTTTCGGGGACCCAGTACTTC. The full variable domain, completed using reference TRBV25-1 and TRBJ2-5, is EADIYQTPRYLVIGTGKKITLECSQTMGHDKMYWYQQDPGMELHLIHYSYGVNSTEKGDLSSESTVSRIRTEHFPLTLESARPSHTSQYLCASSALVSGTQYFGPGTRLLVL.

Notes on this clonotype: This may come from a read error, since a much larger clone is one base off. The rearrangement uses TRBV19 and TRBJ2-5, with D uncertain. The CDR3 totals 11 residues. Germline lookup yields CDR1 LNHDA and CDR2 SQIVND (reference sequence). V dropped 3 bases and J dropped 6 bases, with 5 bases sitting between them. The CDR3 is CASSIEKTQYF. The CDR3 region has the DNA TGTGCCAGTAGTATTGAAAAGACCCAGTACTTC.

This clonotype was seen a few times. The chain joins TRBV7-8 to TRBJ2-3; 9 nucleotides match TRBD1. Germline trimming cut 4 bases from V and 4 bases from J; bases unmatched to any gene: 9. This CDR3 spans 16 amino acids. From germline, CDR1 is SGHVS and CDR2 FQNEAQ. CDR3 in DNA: TGTGCCAGCAGCTCAACCGGGACAGGGTTCCCAGATACGCAGTATTTT. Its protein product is CASSSTGTGFPDTQYF.

CDR3 in amino acids: CASGPRPETQYF. CDR3 in DNA: TGTGCCAGCGGTCCCAGGCCCGAGACCCAGTACTTC. V usage is TRBV6-2 or TRBV6-3 and J usage is TRBJ2-5; D gene unclear. Germline assignment: CDR1 MNHEY and CDR2 SVGEGT. V lost 8 bases and J 5 bases, leaving 12 bases between the germline ends. The CDR3 loop spans 12 amino acids.

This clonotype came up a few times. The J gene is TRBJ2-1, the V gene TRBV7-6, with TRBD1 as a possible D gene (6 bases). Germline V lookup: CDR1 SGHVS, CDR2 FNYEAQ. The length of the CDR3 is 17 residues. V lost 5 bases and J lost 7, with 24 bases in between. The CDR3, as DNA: TGTGCCAGCAGCGCACGAAGTTTAGGGGGTGGAGGTAATGAGCAGTTCTTC. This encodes CASSARSLGGGGNEQFF.

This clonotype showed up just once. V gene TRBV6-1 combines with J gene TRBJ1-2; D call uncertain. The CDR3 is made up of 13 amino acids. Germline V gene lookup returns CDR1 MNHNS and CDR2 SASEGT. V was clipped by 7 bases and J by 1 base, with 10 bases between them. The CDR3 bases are TGTGCCAGCACTCCCGGGTTTAACTATGGCTACACCTTC. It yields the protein CASTPGFNYGYTF.

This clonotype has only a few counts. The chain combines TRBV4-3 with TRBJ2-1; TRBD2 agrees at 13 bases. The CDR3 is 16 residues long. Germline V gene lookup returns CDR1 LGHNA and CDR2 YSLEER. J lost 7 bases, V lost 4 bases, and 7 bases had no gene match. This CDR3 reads CASSLRTSGSGNEQFF. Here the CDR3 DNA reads TGCGCCAGCAGCCTACGGACTAGCGGGAGTGGAAATGAGCAGTTCTTC.

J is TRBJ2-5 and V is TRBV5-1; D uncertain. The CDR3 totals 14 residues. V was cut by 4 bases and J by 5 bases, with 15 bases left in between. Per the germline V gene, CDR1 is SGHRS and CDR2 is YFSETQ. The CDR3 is CASSPGPTEETQYF. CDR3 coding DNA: TGCGCCAGCAGCCCCGGACCTACAGAGGAGACCCAGTACTTC.

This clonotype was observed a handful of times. CDR3 sequence: CSVGKAASTEAFF. The CDR3 DNA sequence: TGCAGCGTTGGGAAAGCCGCGAGCACTGAAGCTTTCTTT. This chain connects TRBV29-1 to TRBJ1-1; D remains ambiguous. Looked up from germline, CDR1 is SQVTM and CDR2 is ANQGSEA. V lost 4 bases and J 4 bases, leaving 13 bases between the germline ends. The CDR3 has 13 amino acids.

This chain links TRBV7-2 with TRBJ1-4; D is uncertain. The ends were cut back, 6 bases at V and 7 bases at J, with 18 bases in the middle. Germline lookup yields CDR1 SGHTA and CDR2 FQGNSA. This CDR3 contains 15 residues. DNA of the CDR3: TGTGCCAGCAGTAACAGCCCGCCCGCCGGTGAAAAACTGTTTTTT. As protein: CASSNSPPAGEKLFF.

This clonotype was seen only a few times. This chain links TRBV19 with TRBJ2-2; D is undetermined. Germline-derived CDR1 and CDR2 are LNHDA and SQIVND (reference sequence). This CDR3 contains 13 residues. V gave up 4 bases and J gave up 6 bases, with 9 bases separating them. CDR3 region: CASSKEHPGELFF. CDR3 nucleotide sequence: TGTGCCAGTAGTAAGGAGCACCCCGGGGAGCTGTTTTTT.